These 32 T cell receptor beta chains were all obtained from the same sample, sequenced in a study of blood T cell repertoires in COVID-19. Here immunoSEQ multiplex PCR was the method, and the copy in TCRdb shows in-frame clones only, minus some. The sample has roughly 230,000 clones, around 83% seen once; the top ten hold 6% to 9.5%. The sequenced sample was peripheral blood. Every receptor here comes from a woman aged 50 to 65 with acute or convalescent COVID-19.

This rearrangement joins TRBV29-1 to TRBJ1-5; TRBD1 might be the D (5 bases). The CDR3 is made up of 15 amino acids. V was shortened by 4 bases and J by 2 bases, with 15 bases between the two germline ends. Per germline, CDR1 SQVTM and CDR2 ANQGSEA. CDR3 amino acids: CSVVLRGTGNQPQHF. The CDR3 DNA reads as TGCAGCGTTGTTCTTCGGGGGACGGGCAATCAGCCCCAGCATTTT. The variable domain in full, completed from reference TRBV29-1 and TRBJ1-5, reads SAVISQKPSRDICQRGTSLTIQCQVDSQVTMMFWYRQQPGQSLTLIATANQGSEATYESGFVIDKFPISRPNLTFSTLTVSNMSPEDSSIYLCSVVLRGTGNQPQHFGDGTRLSIL.

The chain combines TRBV3-1 (or the pseudogene TRBV3-2) with TRBJ2-3; 7 positions agree with TRBD2. This CDR3 contains 15 residues. Trimming took 5 bases from V and 7 from J; bases not matched to a gene: 12. CDR1 LGHDT and CDR2 YNNKEL come from the germline V gene (reference sequence). CDR3 DNA sequence: TGTGCCAGCAGCAACCGGGGAGGGAACCACAATACGCAGTATTTT. It codes for CASSNRGGNHNTQYF.

This chain uses TRBV21-1 with TRBJ2-1; the table's D gene call, TRBD1, was not cross checked with the DNA. TRBV21-1 is described as a pseudogene. The CDR3 covers 18 residues. The CDR3 protein is CASSKGVTGGLSYNEQFF. CDR3 coding DNA: TGTGCCAGCAGCAAAGGGGTGACAGGGGGTCTCTCCTACAATGAGCAGTTCTTC.

V and J are TRBV5-8 and TRBJ1-4; perhaps TRBD1 as D (5 bases). Germline values: CDR1 SGHTS, CDR2 YDEGEE. The germline V and J ends were trimmed by 7 bases and 0 bases, with 13 bases remaining between them. This CDR3 region has 15 residues. CDR3 DNA: TGTGCCAGCGGTACAGGTGGCGCAACTAATGAAAAACTGTTTTTT. It yields the protein CASGTGGATNEKLFF.

V is TRBV9 and J is TRBJ1-1; no reliable D call. CDR1 is SGDLS and CDR2 is YYNGEE in the germline V gene. Trimming removed 0 bases at V and 4 bases at J, with 7 bases between. The CDR3 runs to 13 residues. The CDR3 is CASSVVGSTEAFF. CDR3 nucleotides: TGTGCCAGCAGCGTAGTGGGGAGCACTGAAGCTTTCTTT.

The chain recombines TRBV9 with TRBJ1-1; the D gene is possibly TRBD1 (5 bases). Trimming shortened V by 2 bases and J by 4 bases, and 12 bases separated the two germline ends. CDR1 and CDR2 (germline): SGDLS, YYNGEE. The CDR3 spans 14 residues. CDR3 amino acids: CASSVGGAITEAFF. CDR3 DNA sequence: TGTGCCAGCAGCGTGGGAGGGGCGATCACTGAAGCTTTCTTT.

The chain links TRBV12-3 or TRBV12-4 to TRBJ2-1, with 8 bases that match TRBD2. This CDR3 has 13 amino acids. The V gene end was trimmed by 3 bases and the J gene end by 8 bases; junction bases not matched to a gene: 3. The DNA of the CDR3 is TGTGCCAGCAGTTTCGGGGGGGCCGATGAGCAGTTCTTC. This translates into CASSFGGADEQFF.

CDR3 amino acids: CASDAGTNTGELFF. The CDR3 DNA reads as TGTGCCTCAGACGCGGGAACCAACACCGGGGAGCTGTTTTTT. This chain connects TRBV10-3 to TRBJ2-2; perhaps TRBD2 as D (6 bases). Per germline, CDR1 ENHRY and CDR2 SYGVKD. The CDR3 has 14 amino acids. The ends were cut back, 11 bases at V and 2 bases at J, with 15 bases in the middle.

The chain employs TRBV5-1 and TRBJ2-5, with TRBD2 as a possible D gene (6 bases). V lost 1 base and J 3 bases, leaving 10 bases between the germline ends. The length of the CDR3 is 14 residues. The germline V gene encodes CDR1 SGHRS and CDR2 YFSETQ. The CDR3 loop is CASSLLASEETQYF. The CDR3 coding sequence is TGCGCCAGCAGCTTGCTGGCTAGCGAAGAGACCCAGTACTTC.

J is TRBJ2-7 and V is TRBV3-1 (or the pseudogene TRBV3-2); 13 nucleotides agree with TRBD2. Germline V gene data show CDR1 as LGHDT and CDR2 as YNNKEL (reference sequence). The junction had 0 bases not matched to a gene; V was cut back by 1 base and J by 3 bases. The CDR3 has 15 amino acids. The CDR3 sequence: CASSQGLAGGYEQYF. The CDR3 coding sequence is TGTGCCAGCAGCCAAGGACTAGCGGGGGGCTACGAGCAGTACTTC.

The CDR3 loop is CASSLAPGLAGNEQFF. The CDR3, as DNA: TGCGCCAGCAGCTTGGCCCCCGGACTAGCGGGAAATGAGCAGTTCTTC. The J gene is TRBJ2-1, the V gene TRBV5-1, with 12 bases identical to TRBD2. The J segment lost 7 bases and the V segment lost 0 bases, leaving 5 bases of the junction unmatched. The CDR3 runs 16 residues. The germline gives CDR1 SGHRS, CDR2 YFSETQ.

The chain has TRBV5-6 and TRBJ1-4; 9 nucleotides align to TRBD1. V trimming: 4 bases; J trimming: 8 bases; junction bases outside the gene matches: 9. Per the germline V gene, CDR1 is SGHDT and CDR2 is YYEEEE. The CDR3 extends over 15 amino acids. CDR3 loop: CASSVLTGTGEKLFF. CDR3 DNA sequence: TGTGCCAGCAGCGTATTAACCGGGACAGGGGAAAAACTGTTTTTT.

V is TRBV7-9 and J is TRBJ1-1, with D perhaps TRBD1 (5 bases). The germline V gene encodes CDR1 SEHNR and CDR2 FQNEAQ (reference sequence). V lost 8 bases, J lost 1 base, and 11 bases lay in between. There are 13 residues in the CDR3. The CDR3: CASSGGGNTEAFF. Written as DNA, the CDR3 is TGTGCCAGCTCCGGGGGAGGGAACACTGAAGCTTTCTTT.

V is TRBV3-1 (or the pseudogene TRBV3-2) and J is TRBJ2-7, with TRBD1 matching 9 bases. This CDR3 region has 14 residues. Trimming removed 6 bases from V and 7 bases from J; junction bases left unmatched: 10. Germline CDR1 is LGHDT and CDR2 is YNNKEL (reference sequence). The CDR3 loop is CASRESQGAREQYF. CDR3 nucleotide sequence: TGTGCCAGCAGAGAATCACAGGGGGCACGAGAGCAGTACTTC.

The rearrangement joins TRBV4-1 to TRBJ2-3; TRBD2 is a possible D gene (6 bases). Germline V gene sequence: CDR1 MGHRA, CDR2 YSYEKL. This CDR3 comprises 15 residues. V lost 4 bases and J lost 6, with 17 bases in between. CDR3 region: CASSLGGGGSDTQYF. DNA for the CDR3: TGCGCCAGCAGCCTGGGGGGAGGAGGGTCGGATACGCAGTATTTT.

This chain joins TRBV2 and TRBJ1-2; tentative D call: TRBD1 (5 bases). Trimming removed 2 bases at V and 2 bases at J, with 15 bases between. The CDR3 runs 16 residues. Germline CDR1 and CDR2: SNHLY and FYNNEI. The CDR3: CASSEQSGGPNYGYTF. CDR3 bases: TGTGCCAGCAGTGAACAGTCGGGGGGACCCAACTATGGCTACACCTTC.

The chain joins TRBV9 to TRBJ2-1; 8 bases line up with TRBD1. The CDR3 totals 15 residues. The J segment lost 5 bases and the V segment lost 4 bases, leaving 8 bases of the junction unmatched. Germline V gene data show CDR1 as SGDLS and CDR2 as YYNGEE. This chain's CDR3 is CASSPTGAINNEQFF. Here the CDR3 DNA reads TGTGCCAGCAGCCCGACAGGGGCCATCAACAATGAGCAGTTCTTC.

V and J are TRBV12-3 or TRBV12-4 and TRBJ1-2; TRBD1 matches 7 bases. The CDR3 runs to 12 residues. The V segment lost 6 bases and the J segment 7 bases; nucleotides outside the gene matches: 5. For the CDR3, the DNA is TGTGCCAGCAGGCCGACAGGGTCTGGCTACACCTTC. Its protein product is CASRPTGSGYTF.

V usage is TRBV28 and J usage is TRBJ2-3, with D perhaps TRBD2 (6 bases). Trimming removed 3 bases at V and 6 bases at J, with 19 bases between. The germline V gene has CDR1 MDHEN and CDR2 SYDVKM. CDR3 length equals 16 residues. The CDR3 spells CASSFSLARQSDTQYF. The CDR3 DNA reads as TGTGCCAGCAGTTTCTCCCTAGCGCGGCAATCGGATACGCAGTATTTT.

As for this clone: Other DNA sequences within the sample encode an identical CDR3. The chain couples TRBV7-2 to TRBJ2-7; D gene uncertain. Looked up from germline, CDR1 is SGHTA and CDR2 is FQGNSA. CDR3 length equals 12 residues. V shed 2 bases and J shed 4 bases, with 6 bases lying between them. The CDR3 DNA sequence: TGTGCCAGCAGCTTATCTTTTTACGAGCAGTACTTC. Translated: CASSLSFYEQYF.

The chain links TRBV27 to TRBJ1-6; D possibly corresponds to TRBD1 (5 bases). In germline, CDR1 is MNHEY, CDR2 SMNVEV (reference sequence). This CDR3 has 12 amino acids. Trimming cost V 4 bases and J 10 bases, with 8 bases left between them. The CDR3 loop reads CASSSEGSPLHF. CDR3 DNA: TGTGCCAGCAGTTCGGAGGGGTCACCCCTCCACTTT.

This clone was counted a single time. The rearrangement links TRBV30 to TRBJ1-6, with 8 positions matching TRBD1. Germline V CDR1 and CDR2: GTSNPN, SVGIG (reference sequence). V trimming: 0 bases; J trimming: 10 bases; junction bases outside the gene matches: 5. The CDR3 is made up of 14 amino acids. For the CDR3, the DNA is TGTGCCTGGAGTGTTAAACAGGGGGGATCACCCCTCCACTTT. Translation gives CAWSVKQGGSPLHF.

Only one count was recorded for this clone. The gene calls are TRBV30 and TRBJ1-2; TRBD1 is a possible D gene (6 bases). Germline V gene data show CDR1 as GTSNPN and CDR2 as SVGIG (reference sequence). Between the trimmed V and J ends, which lost 3 bases and 8 bases, there was a span of 13 bases. The CDR3 extends over 12 amino acids. The CDR3: CAWSYRAGGYTF. As DNA, the CDR3 is TGTGCCTGGAGCTACAGGGCTGGGGGCTACACCTTC.

The chain is built from TRBV5-4 and TRBJ2-1; 7 nucleotides align to TRBD1. With 4 bases clipped from V and 4 bases from J, the junction kept 8 bases outside the gene matches. The CDR3 sequence is 15 residues long. Germline CDR1 reads SGHNT; CDR2 reads YYREEE (reference sequence). The CDR3 here is CASSPTGTVYNEQFF. In DNA form, the CDR3 reads TGTGCCAGCAGCCCCACCGGGACAGTTTACAATGAGCAGTTCTTC.

The chain recombines TRBV7-9 with TRBJ2-3, with a weak D call TRBD2 (5 bases). V was cut by 2 bases and J by 4 bases, with 16 bases left in between. CDR3 length: 16 residues. Germline V CDR1 and CDR2: SEHNR, FQNEAQ (reference sequence). The CDR3 region has the DNA TGTGCCAGCAGCTTATTGCCGGGGATCCCTCCAGATACGCAGTATTTT. This sequence encodes CASSLLPGIPPDTQYF.

The chain couples TRBV28 to TRBJ2-1, with 7 bases that match TRBD1. Unmatched junction bases numbered 6, after V lost 7 bases and J lost 0 bases. Germline lookup yields CDR1 MDHEN and CDR2 SYDVKM. The CDR3 covers 15 residues. CDR3 coding DNA: TGTGCCAGCAACTTCGACAGGGTCTCCTACAATGAGCAGTTCTTC. This gives the protein CASNFDRVSYNEQFF.

V is TRBV30 and J is TRBJ2-1; 7 nucleotides align to TRBD2. Germline lookup yields CDR1 GTSNPN and CDR2 SVGIG (reference sequence). This CDR3 is built from 12 residues. Trimming cost V 1 base and J 12 bases; bases outside gene matches: 6. CDR3 bases: TGTGCCTGGAGTGCTAGACTAGCCGGGCAGTTCTTC. Protein product: CAWSARLAGQFF.

The chain has TRBV4-1 and TRBJ1-1; D is unclear. This CDR3 has 15 amino acids. Germline-derived CDR1 and CDR2 are MGHRA and YSYEKL. The germline V and J ends were trimmed by 0 bases and 1 base, with 9 bases remaining between them. The DNA of the CDR3 is TGCGCCAGCAGCCAAGAAGTGGGCAGGAACACTGAAGCTTTCTTT. Protein product: CASSQEVGRNTEAFF.

The CDR3 sequence is CASSLDRLAGAYNEQFF. For the CDR3, the DNA is TGTGCCAGCAGCTTAGATCGGCTAGCGGGAGCATACAATGAGCAGTTCTTC. V gene TRBV11-2 combines with J gene TRBJ2-1, with 10 nucleotides matching TRBD2. The junction had 6 bases not matched to a gene; V was cut back by 0 bases and J by 4 bases. From germline, CDR1 is SGHAT and CDR2 FQNNGV. The CDR3 consists of 17 residues.

The chain is built from TRBV7-9 and TRBJ1-1, with a weak D call TRBD1 (6 bases). This CDR3 has 14 residues. The V end lost 7 bases, the J end lost 1 base, and 13 bases lay between the germline ends. CDR1 and CDR2 (germline): SEHNR, FQNEAQ (reference sequence). The chain's CDR3 is CASTRRQANTEAFF. The CDR3 nucleotides are TGTGCCAGCACCAGAAGACAGGCGAACACTGAAGCTTTCTTT.

J is TRBJ2-2 and V is TRBV24-1, with 8 bases fitting TRBD2. The V gene end was trimmed by 4 bases and the J gene end by 0 bases; junction bases not matched to a gene: 6. The CDR3 consists of 17 residues. Germline V gives CDR1 KGHDR, CDR2 SFDVKD. DNA for the CDR3: TGTGCCACCAGTGACTCCCCTAGCGGGCCGAACACCGGGGAGCTGTTTTTT. Its protein product is CATSDSPSGPNTGELFF.

This clone was detected many times. V usage is TRBV25-1 and J usage is TRBJ2-3; 9 bases agree with TRBD2. The V gene end was trimmed by 3 bases and the J gene end by 6 bases; junction bases not matched to a gene: 10. CDR3 length: 16 amino acids. Germline CDR1 reads MGHDK; CDR2 reads SYGVNS. The CDR3: CASSETAGGVRDTQYF. In DNA form, the CDR3 reads TGTGCCAGCAGTGAGACAGCGGGGGGCGTGCGGGATACGCAGTATTTT.